One sample yielded the 31 T cell receptor beta chains listed below, sequenced in a study of cytomegalovirus exposure and HLA in healthy donors. A multiplex PCR was run with 60 Vbeta primers and 13 Jbeta primers. Using immunoSEQ multiplex PCR, the repertoire was profiled, and TCRdb retains in-frame clones only, with some absent. The sample has 150,000 to 170,000 clones, around 72% seen once; the top ten hold under 1.5%. Sequencing used PBMCs. These receptors originate from a man in his late teens or twenties in good health and CMV-seronegative.

V usage is TRBV9 and J usage is TRBJ1-1; possibly TRBD1 for D (5 bases). The germline gives CDR1 SGDLS, CDR2 YYNGEE. CDR3 length: 15 amino acids. Trimming pared 4 bases from V and 4 bases from J, leaving 17 bases between. The DNA of the CDR3 is TGTGCCAGCAGCTCGGGGTCGGGGGTAGGCACTGAAGCTTTCTTT. The encoded protein is CASSSGSGVGTEAFF.

The rearrangement joins TRBV5-4 to TRBJ2-5, with D maybe TRBD2 (6 bases). Looked up from germline, CDR1 is SGHNT and CDR2 is YYREEE (reference sequence). The CDR3 consists of 14 residues. With 4 bases removed from V and 1 base from J, the gap between germline ends came to 11 bases. The CDR3 sequence is CASSASSVQETQYF. The CDR3 DNA reads TGTGCCAGCAGCGCATCTAGCGTCCAAGAGACCCAGTACTTC.

The CDR3 DNA is TGTGCCATCAGGGCAGGGGCGGTGGATACGCAGTATTTT. It encodes CAIRAGAVDTQYF. The rearrangement links TRBV10-3 to TRBJ2-3, with D possibly TRBD1 on 6 matching bases. V dropped 6 bases and J dropped 6 bases, with 13 bases sitting between them. The CDR3 spans 13 residues. Germline CDR1 and CDR2: ENHRY and SYGVKD.

This sequence joins TRBV6-5 and TRBJ1-2; D unclear. CDR3 length: 13 residues. In germline, CDR1 is MNHEY, CDR2 SVGAGI. The V end was cut by 3 bases, the J end by 0 bases, with 5 bases between. The CDR3 DNA reads as TGTGCCAGCAGTTATCAGGCTAACTATGGCTACACCTTC. Protein: CASSYQANYGYTF.

In its sample, this clone was seen a few times. The chain combines TRBV7-9 with TRBJ2-5, with TRBD1 identical over 7 bases. V lost 1 base to trimming and J lost 5 bases; unmatched junction nucleotides: 4. Germline V lookup: CDR1 SEHNR, CDR2 FQNEAQ (reference sequence). The CDR3 length is 14 residues. CDR3 sequence reads: CASSLGQGWETQYF. In nucleotides, the CDR3 is TGTGCCAGCAGCTTAGGACAGGGATGGGAGACCCAGTACTTC.

The chain is built from TRBV5-1 and TRBJ2-1; possibly TRBD1 for D (5 bases). This CDR3 has 12 amino acids. CDR1 SGHRS and CDR2 YFSETQ come from the germline V gene. V lost 10 bases to trimming and J lost 1 base, with 9 bases between them. The CDR3 sequence: CAVDSSYNEQFF. The CDR3 DNA sequence: TGCGCCGTTGACAGTTCCTACAATGAGCAGTTCTTC.

The chain recombines TRBV21-1 with TRBJ2-7; whether TRBD2, the table's D call, matches the DNA was not checked. TRBV21-1 is listed as a pseudogene. The CDR3 is 19 residues long. The CDR3 DNA reads TGTGCCAGCAGCTCCCGTATCCGAGCGGGAGCTGCCCCGGCCTACGAGCAGTACTTC. It codes for CASSSRIRAGAAPAYEQYF.

The rearrangement joins TRBV5-1 to TRBJ2-2, with no clear D. The CDR3 length is 13 residues. V was clipped by 4 bases and J by 7 bases, with 11 bases between them. CDR1 is SGHRS, CDR2 YFSETQ, per germline. The CDR3: CASSLDQDGELFF. CDR3 in DNA: TGCGCCAGCAGCCTCGACCAGGACGGGGAGCTGTTTTTT.

This clone was seen only a few times. The rearrangement joins TRBV5-1 to TRBJ2-5; 8 bases align to TRBD1. The CDR3 has 16 amino acids. The germline CDR1 and CDR2 sequences are SGHRS and YFSETQ. Losses at the gene ends were 0 bases for V and 2 bases for J; bases not matched to a gene: 6. CDR3 sequence: CASSLAGQAVQETQYF. The CDR3 nucleotides read TGCGCCAGCAGCTTGGCGGGACAGGCGGTTCAAGAGACCCAGTACTTC.

CDR3 region: CAITDPKDRGTEAFF. CDR3 DNA: TGTGCCATCACCGACCCGAAGGACAGGGGCACTGAAGCTTTCTTT. V gene TRBV10-3 combines with J gene TRBJ1-1; TRBD1 matches at 9 bases. CDR1 and CDR2 (germline): ENHRY, SYGVKD. This CDR3 contains 15 residues. The trim removed 7 bases at V and 4 bases at J, leaving 10 bases unmatched.

J is TRBJ1-4 and V is TRBV14; TRBD1 matches at 7 bases. CDR1 is SGHDN and CDR2 is FVKESK in the germline V gene. This CDR3 region has 13 residues. V lost 6 bases, J lost 8 bases, and 6 bases stayed unmatched. The CDR3: CASRGGQAEKLFF. The CDR3 DNA sequence: TGTGCCAGCAGGGGCGGACAGGCGGAAAAACTGTTTTTT.

This chain joins TRBV19 and TRBJ2-1; no firm D call. This CDR3 is 12 amino acids long. Germline V gene data show CDR1 as LNHDA and CDR2 as SQIVND (reference sequence). Trimming removed 3 bases at V and 5 bases at J, with 5 bases between. CDR3 region: CASSILNNEQFF. The CDR3 DNA follows: TGTGCCAGTAGTATCCTTAACAATGAGCAGTTCTTC.

This chain joins TRBV19 and TRBJ2-1; TRBD2 matches at 10 bases. V was pared by 6 bases and J by 9 bases, with 8 bases of the junction left unmatched. From germline, CDR1 is LNHDA and CDR2 SQIVND (reference sequence). The CDR3 is 14 residues long. The CDR3 coding sequence is TGTGCCAGTAGCCAAACTAGCGGGAAAACTGAGCAGTTCTTC. Translating gives CASSQTSGKTEQFF.

This chain links TRBV6-1 with TRBJ1-2; 8 bases fit TRBD1. Trimming cost V 7 bases and J 5 bases; bases outside gene matches: 9. The CDR3 is 14 residues long. Germline V lookup: CDR1 MNHNS, CDR2 SASEGT. In DNA form, the CDR3 reads TGTGCCAGCACCTGGGGACAGGCTCCTTATGGCTACACCTTC. Its protein product is CASTWGQAPYGYTF.

The rearrangement links TRBV13 to TRBJ2-2; no clear D. The germline gives CDR1 PRHDT, CDR2 FYEKMQ (reference sequence). This CDR3 region has 14 residues. V lost 5 bases, J lost 4 bases, and 11 bases lay in between. The CDR3, as DNA: TGTGCCAGCAGCCCCACAATGGTCACCGGGGAGCTGTTTTTT. It encodes CASSPTMVTGELFF.

V gene TRBV5-5 combines with J gene TRBJ2-7, with TRBD2 matching over 10 bases. J lost 6 bases, V lost 0 bases, and 6 bases had no gene match. The CDR3 sequence is 15 residues long. Germline values: CDR1 SGHKS, CDR2 YYEKEE (reference sequence). The CDR3 is CASSLEGLAGAEQYF. Written as DNA, the CDR3 is TGTGCCAGCAGCTTGGAGGGGCTAGCGGGAGCCGAGCAGTACTTC.

This chain uses TRBV20-1 with TRBJ2-1; D unclear. The germline V gene has CDR1 DFQATT and CDR2 SNEGSKA (reference sequence). Trimming took off 0 bases at V and 10 bases at J, with 7 bases between the two ends. This CDR3 has 11 amino acids. CDR3 in amino acids: CSARDQREQFF. The CDR3 coding sequence is TGCAGTGCTAGAGATCAGAGGGAGCAGTTCTTC.

CDR3 sequence: CASRSSGRAYNEQFF. The CDR3, as DNA: TGTGCCAGCAGATCAAGCGGGAGGGCCTACAATGAGCAGTTCTTC. The rearrangement uses TRBV7-7 and TRBJ2-1, with 10 positions matching TRBD2. CDR3 size: 15 residues. CDR1 is SSHAT, CDR2 FNYEAQ, per germline (reference sequence). Trimming at V came to 6 bases and at J to 2 bases, leaving 4 bases not matched to a gene.

The V and J genes are TRBV4-3 and TRBJ2-3; TRBD2 aligns across 9 bases. J gave up 6 bases and V 3 bases, and 13 bases lay outside the gene matches. The length of the CDR3 is 17 residues. Per germline, CDR1 LGHNA and CDR2 YSLEER. Written as DNA, the CDR3 is TGCGCCAGCAGCCACCCGGGCTTGCGGGAGGGCCCTGATACGCAGTATTTT. As protein: CASSHPGLREGPDTQYF.

The chain is built from TRBV14 and TRBJ2-7; 9 nucleotides line up with TRBD2. CDR3 length: 14 residues. J gave up 7 bases and V 8 bases, and 12 bases lay outside the gene matches. CDR1 is SGHDN and CDR2 is FVKESK in the germline V gene. CDR3 region: CASGRTSDLWEQYF. CDR3 nucleotide sequence: TGTGCCAGCGGACGGACTAGCGACCTCTGGGAGCAGTACTTC.

The chain employs TRBV28 and TRBJ2-2; D is perhaps TRBD2 (6 bases). V lost 7 bases to trimming and J lost 5 bases, with 11 bases between them. CDR3 length equals 13 residues. CDR1 and CDR2 (germline): MDHEN, SYDVKM. This CDR3 reads CASTLAWTGELFF. DNA of the CDR3: TGTGCCAGCACACTAGCATGGACCGGGGAGCTGTTTTTT.

The chain links TRBV28 to TRBJ1-5, with D tentatively TRBD1 (5 bases). From germline, CDR1 is MDHEN and CDR2 SYDVKM. V was trimmed by 6 bases and J by 6 bases, leaving 15 bases between them. CDR3 length: 14 amino acids. The CDR3 region is CASRPDSGGQPQHF. The DNA for the CDR3 is TGTGCCAGCAGGCCAGACTCGGGGGGTCAGCCCCAGCATTTT.

The chain uses TRBV18 and TRBJ1-5; TRBD1 aligns across 8 bases. Germline CDR1 KGHSH, CDR2 LQKENI. The CDR3 runs 15 residues. The V and J ends lost 1 base and 5 bases, in that order; junction bases with no gene match: 4. CDR3 amino acids: CASSPRQGADQPQHF. CDR3 sequence (DNA): TGTGCCAGCTCACCACGGCAGGGGGCCGATCAGCCCCAGCATTTT. Full variable domain (outside the CDR3, taken from reference TRBV18 and TRBJ1-5): NAGVMQNPRHLVRRRGQEARLRCSPMKGHSHVYWYRQLPEEGLKFMVYLQKENIIDESGMPKERFSAEFPKEGPSILRIQQVVRGDSAAYFCASSPRQGADQPQHFGDGTRLSIL.

The genes are TRBV7-2 and TRBJ1-3; 7 positions agree with TRBD1. V was clipped by 8 bases and J by 2 bases; unmatched bases: 6. Per the germline V gene, CDR1 is SGHTA and CDR2 is FQGNSA. The CDR3 length is 14 residues. CDR3 in amino acids: CASGYRGTGNTIYF. The CDR3 region has the DNA TGTGCCAGCGGGTACAGGGGTACTGGAAACACCATATATTTT.

The rearrangement links TRBV5-6 to TRBJ1-2, with no clear D. With 4 bases removed from V and 5 bases from J, the gap between germline ends came to 12 bases. Germline loops: CDR1 SGHDT, CDR2 YYEEEE. The CDR3 length is 13 residues. CDR3 coding DNA: TGTGCCAGCAGCCCCCGACACCCTTATGGCTACACCTTC. Translated: CASSPRHPYGYTF. The full variable domain, rest sourced from reference TRBV5-6 and TRBJ1-2, is DAGVTQSPTHLIKTRGQQVTLRCSPKSGHDTVSWYQQALGQGPQFIFQYYEEEERQRGNFPDRFSGHQFPNYSSELNVNALLLGDSALYLCASSPRHPYGYTFGSGTRLTVV.

V usage is TRBV6-5 and J usage is TRBJ2-7, with a weak D call TRBD1 (5 bases). Germline lookup yields CDR1 MNHEY and CDR2 SVGAGI. This CDR3 has 12 amino acids. The V end lost 8 bases, the J end lost 7 bases, and 15 bases lay between the germline ends. CDR3 in amino acids: CASLGIKGEQYF. In nucleotides, the CDR3 is TGTGCCAGCCTGGGGATCAAGGGGGAGCAGTACTTC.

J is TRBJ2-7 and V is TRBV27; 7 nucleotides agree with TRBD2. J gave up 6 bases and V 3 bases, and 8 bases lay outside the gene matches. CDR3 size: 14 residues. CDR1 and CDR2 (germline): MNHEY, SMNVEV (reference sequence). The CDR3 region is CASSFYSSGSEQYF. In nucleotides, the CDR3 is TGTGCCAGCAGTTTCTATTCTAGCGGTAGCGAGCAGTACTTC.

The rearrangement uses TRBV5-4 and TRBJ2-5; 9 nucleotides align to TRBD1. Germline CDR1 and CDR2: SGHNT and YYREEE (reference sequence). The CDR3 runs to 16 residues. Losses at the gene ends were 4 bases for V and 0 bases for J; bases not matched to a gene: 7. The CDR3 region has the DNA TGTGCCAGCAGCGCCTCACAGGGGGCCAACCAAGAGACCCAGTACTTC. It translates to CASSASQGANQETQYF.

The CDR3 loop is CASSQTTGVREKLFF. CDR3 sequence (DNA): TGCGCCAGCAGCCAGACCACAGGGGTTCGTGAAAAACTGTTTTTT. The chain recombines TRBV5-1 with TRBJ1-4; TRBD1 agrees at 7 bases. Unmatched junction bases numbered 10, after V lost 4 bases and J lost 7 bases. Germline loops: CDR1 SGHRS, CDR2 YFSETQ. The CDR3 runs to 15 residues.

V gene TRBV5-1 combines with J gene TRBJ1-1, with D possibly being TRBD1 (5 bases). Germline values: CDR1 SGHRS, CDR2 YFSETQ. Trimming stripped 4 bases from V and 10 bases from J, with 23 bases between. This CDR3 contains 15 residues. CDR3 DNA sequence: TGCGCCAGCAGCGGGGTGGGGGGACCCTCGGCGGGAGCTTTCTTT. Its translation is CASSGVGGPSAGAFF.

The chain is built from TRBV6-5 and TRBJ2-3, with D uncertain. Germline CDR1 and CDR2: MNHEY and SVGAGI. The V and J ends lost 6 bases and 1 base respectively, with 5 bases between them. The CDR3 sequence is 12 residues long. The CDR3 sequence is CASSPGTDTQYF. The CDR3 DNA follows: TGTGCCAGCAGCCCCGGCACAGATACGCAGTATTTT.